This TCR beta chain originates from a study of technical replicates of blood from four donors. Germline V gene data show CDR1 as MNHEY and CDR2 as SMNVEV (reference sequence). The CDR3 has 14 residues. Deletions cut 5 bases from V and 4 bases from J, with 14 bases between. Libraries were prepared by immunoSEQ multiplex PCR; TCRdb keeps only in-frame clonotypes and omits some of them. The repertoire consists of 80,000 or so clones, with over 95% occurring once and the leading ten covering roughly 0.2%. The sample holds one count of this clone. The chain has TRBV27 and TRBJ1-2; D is unclear. Sequenced sample: T cells isolated from PBMCs. The receptor was isolated from a human donor in good health. The CDR3 region is CASSPGVGFYGYTF. The CDR3 bases are TGTGCCAGCAGTCCCGGAGTCGGATTCTATGGCTACACCTTC.